This T cell receptor (beta chain) was obtained from a study of T cell responses to AZD1222 COVID-19 vaccine. Study-level points and caveats: The study identified only six AZD1222 recipients as seropositive at baseline. At 160-218 and 743-854, vaccine-associated CD4 TCRs were dominant, and they spanned spike. Donors in the cohort were predominantly white British and more often female, and clonal diversity was possibly underestimated.

Libraries were prepared by immunoSEQ multiplex PCR; TCRdb keeps only in-frame clonotypes and omits some of them. The profile shows over 120,000 clones, approximately 90% of them singletons. CDR3 length: 12 residues. The V end lost 6 bases, the J end lost 7 bases, and 10 bases lay between the germline ends. Germline V gives CDR1 SNHLY, CDR2 FYNNEI. As for this clone: Its antigen remains unidentified.

Sample: peripheral blood, taken on day 0 of AZD1222 vaccination. The TCR originated in an adult in good health. The chain combines TRBV2 with TRBJ2-1; no reliable D call. CDR3 residues: CASRSVGNEQFF. CDR3 sequence (DNA): TGTGCCAGCAGAAGCGTCGGGAATGAGCAGTTCTTC.